The 14 T cell receptor beta chains below come from one sample, sequenced in a study of blood T cell repertoires in COVID-19. Produced via immunoSEQ multiplex PCR; TCRdb's table is partial and in-frame only. The sample lists over 300,000 clones, about 88% occurring once. Sequencing used PBMCs or T cells enriched from blood (not recorded which). These receptors all stem from a woman in her thirties or forties who had recovered from COVID-19.

The chain links TRBV7-9 to TRBJ1-4; D is uncertain. CDR3 length: 15 amino acids. With 7 bases removed from V and 4 bases from J, the gap between germline ends came to 16 bases. CDR1 is SEHNR and CDR2 is FQNEAQ in the germline V gene (reference sequence). This chain's CDR3 is CASTGLGGNNEKLFF. In DNA form, the CDR3 reads TGTGCCAGCACCGGGTTGGGAGGGAATAATGAAAAACTGTTTTTT.

The CDR3: CASSGTDPYEQYF. As DNA, the CDR3 is TGTGCCAGCAGTGGGACAGACCCATACGAGCAGTACTTC. The rearrangement uses TRBV2 and TRBJ2-7, with a weak D call TRBD1 (6 bases). This CDR3 contains 13 residues. The ends were cut back, 4 bases at V and 4 bases at J, with 11 bases in the middle. CDR1 and CDR2 from the germline V gene are SNHLY and FYNNEI.

In this sample, this clone turned up once. The chain joins TRBV7-3 to TRBJ2-1, with 7 bases that match TRBD2. This CDR3 has 15 amino acids. Trimming at V came to 5 bases and at J to 4 bases, leaving 8 bases not matched to a gene. The germline V gene encodes CDR1 SGHTA and CDR2 FQGTGA. The CDR3 protein is CASSRGREPYNEQFF. DNA for the CDR3: TGTGCCAGCAGCCGAGGGCGGGAGCCTTACAATGAGCAGTTCTTC.

V gene TRBV18 combines with J gene TRBJ1-2; the D gene is possibly TRBD1 (5 bases). The V and J ends lost 3 bases and 4 bases respectively, with 21 bases between them. The CDR3 consists of 17 residues. CDR1 is KGHSH and CDR2 is LQKENI in the germline V gene. CDR3 in amino acids: CASSPLMDTGRGYGYTF. The CDR3, as DNA: TGTGCCAGCTCACCCCTGATGGACACCGGTCGTGGCTATGGCTACACCTTC.

The gene calls are TRBV10-3 and TRBJ2-2; 10 nucleotides line up with TRBD1. Trimming at V came to 10 bases and at J to 4 bases, leaving 15 bases not matched to a gene. This CDR3 has 17 residues. From germline, CDR1 is ENHRY and CDR2 SYGVKD. CDR3 nucleotides: TGTGCCACAAGAGGAGTCCAAGGGACAGGGGCCACCGGGGAGCTGTTTTTT. Translated, it gives CATRGVQGTGATGELFF.

V and J are TRBV7-2 and TRBJ1-1; D not certain. From germline, CDR1 is SGHTA and CDR2 FQGNSA. The CDR3 is 15 residues long. Trimming shortened V by 2 bases and J by 3 bases, and 13 bases separated the two germline ends. The CDR3 sequence is CASSLHREFHTEAFF. CDR3 bases: TGTGCCAGCAGCTTACATAGAGAATTCCACACTGAAGCTTTCTTT.

This clone was counted a single time. The chain has TRBV11-3 and TRBJ2-2; weak D call: TRBD2 (6 bases). Trimming shortened V by 5 bases and J by 4 bases, and 11 bases separated the two germline ends. This CDR3 region has 14 residues. From germline, CDR1 is SGHNT and CDR2 YENEEA. For the CDR3, the DNA is TGTGCCAGCAGCCAGACTAGGGCCACCGGGGAGCTGTTTTTT. This gives the protein CASSQTRATGELFF.

The chain carries TRBV5-1 and TRBJ1-2; 7 bases fit TRBD1. Germline assignment: CDR1 SGHRS and CDR2 YFSETQ. V lost 4 bases and J lost 4; bases outside the gene matches: 7. This CDR3 is built from 14 residues. The CDR3 here is CASSIDRDVYGYTF. The CDR3 bases are TGCGCCAGCAGCATCGACAGGGATGTCTATGGCTACACCTTC.

The V gene is TRBV11-2, the J gene TRBJ2-7; maybe TRBD1 (6 bases). V lost 5 bases and J lost 2, with 13 bases in between. Germline CDR1 and CDR2: SGHAT and FQNNGV. The CDR3 is made up of 14 amino acids. CDR3 DNA: TGTGCCAGCAGCCAAGACAGGCTTACCTACGAGCAGTACTTC. Amino acids: CASSQDRLTYEQYF.

V and J are TRBV7-9 and TRBJ2-1, with a weak D call TRBD1 (7 bases). Per germline, CDR1 SEHNR and CDR2 FQNEAQ (reference sequence). V lost 1 base to trimming and J lost 4 bases, with 23 bases between them. This CDR3 spans 19 amino acids. The CDR3 reads CASSLEPGQPGGFYNEQFF. CDR3 in DNA: TGTGCCAGCAGCTTAGAACCGGGACAGCCTGGGGGGTTTTACAATGAGCAGTTCTTC. Using reference TRBV7-9 and TRBJ2-1 for the parts outside the CDR3, the full variable domain is DTGVSQNPRHKITKRGQNVTFRCDPISEHNRLYWYRQTLGQGPEFLTYFQNEAQLEKSRLLSDRFSAERPKGSFSTLEIQRTEQGDSAMYLCASSLEPGQPGGFYNEQFFGPGTRLTVL.

The chain uses TRBV24-1 and TRBJ2-7, with D perhaps TRBD1 (5 bases). The germline CDR1 and CDR2 sequences are KGHDR and SFDVKD. This CDR3 contains 17 residues. The V end was cut by 0 bases, the J end by 0 bases, with 14 bases between. CDR3: CATSDLLAPGPSYEQYF. The CDR3 DNA follows: TGTGCCACCAGTGATTTGTTGGCGCCAGGGCCCTCCTACGAGCAGTACTTC.

The chain has TRBV3-1 (or the pseudogene TRBV3-2) and TRBJ2-7, with 10 bases fitting TRBD2. Germline CDR1 and CDR2: LGHDT and YNNKEL (reference sequence). The CDR3 is 17 amino acids. J gave up 2 bases and V 1 base, and 8 bases lay outside the gene matches. In nucleotides, the CDR3 is TGTGCCAGCAGCCAAGGGGCCCTAGCGGGAGATGCCTACGAGCAGTACTTC. It translates to CASSQGALAGDAYEQYF.

The rearrangement links TRBV27 to TRBJ2-1, with 9 bases that match TRBD1. Germline V CDR1 and CDR2: MNHEY, SMNVEV (reference sequence). Trimming at V came to 3 bases and at J to 1 base, leaving 7 bases not matched to a gene. CDR3 length: 17 amino acids. CDR3 nucleotide sequence: TGTGCCAGCAGTTTTAGCGCGGGGACAGGGTCCTACAATGAGCAGTTCTTC. Its protein is CASSFSAGTGSYNEQFF.

This rearrangement joins TRBV4-3 to TRBJ2-7, with D possibly TRBD1 on 6 matching bases. The CDR3 runs to 15 residues. CDR1 is LGHNA and CDR2 is YSLEER in the germline V gene. Trimming took 0 bases from V and 2 from J, leaving 11 bases between them. CDR3 bases: TGCGCCAGCAGCCAAGATCTCAACAGGGCCTACGAGCAGTACTTC. Amino acids: CASSQDLNRAYEQYF.